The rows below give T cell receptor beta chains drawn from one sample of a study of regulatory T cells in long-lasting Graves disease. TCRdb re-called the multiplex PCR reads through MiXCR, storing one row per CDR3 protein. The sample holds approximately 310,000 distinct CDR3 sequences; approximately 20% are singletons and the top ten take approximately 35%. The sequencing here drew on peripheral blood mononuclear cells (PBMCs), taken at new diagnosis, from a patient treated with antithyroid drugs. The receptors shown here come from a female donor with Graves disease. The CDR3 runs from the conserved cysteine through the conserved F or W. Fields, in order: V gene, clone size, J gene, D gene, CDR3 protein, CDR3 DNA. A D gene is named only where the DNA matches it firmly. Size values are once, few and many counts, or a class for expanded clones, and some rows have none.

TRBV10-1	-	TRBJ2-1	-	CASSPFGAENNEQFF	TGCGCCAGCAGTCCTTTCGGGGCGGAGAACAATGAGCAGTTCTTC
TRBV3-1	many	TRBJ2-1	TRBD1	CASSPPGQGGYNEQFF	TGTGCCAGCAGCCCGCCGGGACAGGGAGGCTATAATGAGCAGTTCTTC
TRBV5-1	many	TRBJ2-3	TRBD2	CASSLAGTRGGTSTDTQYF	TGCGCCAGCAGCTTAGCCGGGACTAGGGGAGGAACTAGCACAGATACGCAGTATTTT
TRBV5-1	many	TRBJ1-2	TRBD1	CASSPRTGFSGYTF	TGCGCCAGCAGCCCCAGGACAGGGTTTAGTGGCTACACCTTC
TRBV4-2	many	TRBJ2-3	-	CASSQTQAGTQYF	TGTGCCAGCAGCCAAACACAGGCGGGTACGCAGTATTTT
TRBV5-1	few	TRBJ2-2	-	CASSLGELLSGELFF	TGCGCCAGCAGCTTAGGGGAATTACTATCCGGGGAGCTGTTTTTT
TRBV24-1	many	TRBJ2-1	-	CATSDPRRPRALEGRPYNEQFF	TGTGCCACCAGTGATCCCCGGCGCCCCCGAGCATTAGAGGGGAGACCATACAATGAGCAGTTCTTC
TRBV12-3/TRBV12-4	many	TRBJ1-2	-	CASRQGTSGYTF	TGTGCCAGCAGACAAGGGACATCTGGCTACACCTTC
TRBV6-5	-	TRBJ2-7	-	CASSYSEGPYEQYF	TGTGCCAGCAGTTACTCCGAGGGCCCCTACGAGCAGTACTTC
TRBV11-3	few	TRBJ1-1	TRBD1	CASSRGQGDTEAFF	TGTGCCAGCAGCCGAGGACAGGGGGACACTGAAGCTTTCTTT
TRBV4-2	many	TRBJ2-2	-	CASSQEWDGELFF	TGTGCCAGCAGCCAAGAATGGGACGGGGAGCTGTTTTTT
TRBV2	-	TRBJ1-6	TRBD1	CASIVRGAGDRGYNSPLHF	TGTGCCAGCATTGTCCGGGGGGCCGGGGACAGGGGATATAATTCACCCCTCCACTTT
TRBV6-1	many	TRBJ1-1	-	CASSEVPGDTEAFF	TGTGCCAGCAGTGAAGTCCCAGGAGACACTGAAGCTTTCTTT
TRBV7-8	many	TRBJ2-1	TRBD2	CASSSRLADYNEQFF	TGTGCCAGCAGCTCAAGGCTAGCGGACTACAATGAGCAGTTCTTC
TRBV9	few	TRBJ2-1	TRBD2	CASSPGLEGHEQFF	TGTGCCAGCAGCCCGGGACTAGAGGGACATGAGCAGTTCTTC
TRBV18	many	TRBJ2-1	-	CASRRSNEQFF	TGTGCCAGCCGGAGAAGCAATGAGCAGTTCTTC
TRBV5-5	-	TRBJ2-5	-	CASSLVRGVRETQYF	TGTGCCAGCAGCTTGGTCAGGGGCGTCCGGGAGACCCAGTACTTC
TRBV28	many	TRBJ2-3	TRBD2	CASSPVGGLAGFTDTQYF	TGTGCCAGCAGCCCCGTTGGGGGACTAGCGGGGTTCACAGATACGCAGTATTTT